Shown below are 9 T cell receptor beta chains from a single sample sequenced in a study of blood T cell repertoires in COVID-19. Repertoires were generated with immunoSEQ multiplex PCR, while TCRdb's copy carries only in-frame clones and drops some. The sample yields around 370,000 clones, over 80% seen once. Sequencing was carried out using peripheral blood. These receptors were obtained from a woman aged 50 to 60 with COVID-19, enrolled during active disease.

J is TRBJ2-3 and V is TRBV7-2; D not resolved. V lost 11 bases, J lost 5 bases, and 20 bases lay in between. Germline V gene data show CDR1 as SGHTA and CDR2 as FQGNSA. The CDR3 runs to 14 residues. CDR3 in amino acids: CAGSAATGRDTQYF. CDR3 nucleotides: TGTGCCGGGTCTGCGGCGACCGGCCGAGATACGCAGTATTTT. Full variable domain (outside the CDR3, taken from reference TRBV7-2 and TRBJ2-3): GAGVSQSPSNKVTEKGKDVELRCDPISGHTALYWYRQSLGQGLEFLIYFQGNSAPDKSGLPSDRFSAERTGGSVSTLTIQRTQQEDSAVYLCAGSAATGRDTQYFGPGTRLTVL.

V is TRBV28 and J is TRBJ1-2; tentatively, D is TRBD1 (6 bases). Trimming stripped 5 bases from V and 8 bases from J, with 18 bases between. From germline, CDR1 is MDHEN and CDR2 SYDVKM. The CDR3 totals 14 residues. The DNA for the CDR3 is TGTGCCAGCAGTCCGACAGGTTACCTAGGGGGCTACACCTTC. Translated: CASSPTGYLGGYTF.

The J gene is TRBJ1-5, the V gene TRBV7-8; 8 bases align to TRBD1. This CDR3 has 16 amino acids. V shed 5 bases and J 3 bases; nucleotides not matched to a gene: 9. Germline V gene lookup returns CDR1 SGHVS and CDR2 FQNEAQ. CDR3 bases: TGTGCCAGCAGCCAGAGATTGGACAGGGTCAATCAGCCCCAGCATTTT. Its protein product is CASSQRLDRVNQPQHF.

J is TRBJ2-1 and V is TRBV2; 8 positions agree with TRBD2. The J segment lost 7 bases and the V segment lost 6 bases, leaving 8 bases of the junction unmatched. Germline loops: CDR1 SNHLY, CDR2 FYNNEI. The CDR3 is 14 residues long. Written as DNA, the CDR3 is TGTGCCAGCAGGACTAGCGTAAAGGGGAATGAGCAGTTCTTC. Protein: CASRTSVKGNEQFF. Full variable domain (outside the CDR3, taken from reference TRBV2 and TRBJ2-1): EPEVTQTPSHQVTQMGQEVILRCVPISNHLYFYWYRQILGQKVEFLVSFYNNEISEKSEIFDDQFSVERPDGSNFTLKIRSTKLEDSAMYFCASRTSVKGNEQFFGPGTRLTVL.

This clone was observed a few times. The chain recombines TRBV10-1 with TRBJ2-7; D perhaps matches TRBD1 (6 bases). Per germline, CDR1 WNHNN and CDR2 SYGVQD (reference sequence). The V end lost 6 bases, the J end lost 6 bases, and 12 bases lay between the germline ends. The CDR3 sequence is 12 residues long. The CDR3 DNA reads as TGCGCCAGCAGCTCACAGGGTCGCGAGCAGTACTTC. As protein: CASSSQGREQYF.

The V gene is TRBV15, the J gene TRBJ1-6, with 9 bases identical to TRBD1. CDR1 is LNHNV and CDR2 is YYDKDF in the germline V gene (reference sequence). The CDR3 runs to 17 residues. The junction had 13 bases not matched to a gene; V was cut back by 3 bases and J by 10 bases. This CDR3 is CATSRPVRDRGYSPLHF. The CDR3 coding sequence is TGTGCCACCAGCAGGCCCGTCCGAGACAGGGGGTACTCACCCCTCCACTTT.

This clone was observed a few times. This chain connects TRBV18 to TRBJ1-1; 9 bases are shared with TRBD1. The V gene end was trimmed by 2 bases and the J gene end by 9 bases; junction bases not matched to a gene: 4. Germline V gene sequence: CDR1 KGHSH, CDR2 LQKENI. CDR3 length: 13 amino acids. DNA for the CDR3: TGTGCCAGCTCACCATCGGGACAGGGTAAAGCTTTCTTT. It encodes CASSPSGQGKAFF.

V and J are TRBV5-1 and TRBJ2-1, with TRBD2 matching 16 bases. V shed 7 bases and J 2 bases; nucleotides not matched to a gene: 0. Germline assignment: CDR1 SGHRS and CDR2 YFSETQ. The CDR3 sequence is 15 residues long. This CDR3 reads CASGTSGRAYNEQFF. The CDR3 DNA reads TGCGCCAGCGGGACTAGCGGGAGGGCCTACAATGAGCAGTTCTTC.

This chain uses TRBV19 with TRBJ2-2, with D maybe TRBD2 (6 bases). Germline V gene lookup returns CDR1 LNHDA and CDR2 SQIVND (reference sequence). Between the trimmed V and J ends, which lost 1 base and 0 bases, there was a span of 6 bases. The CDR3 loop spans 15 amino acids. The CDR3 bases are TGTGCCAGTAGTATAGCGGGGGCGAACACCGGGGAGCTGTTTTTT. Amino acids: CASSIAGANTGELFF.